This T cell receptor beta chain was sequenced for a study of blood T cell repertoires in COVID-19. As for the study in general: The cDNA or gDNA used as material had been derived from T cells, B-cell-depleted T cells, or PBMCs.

Residents of about two dozen US areas, aged about 18 to 95 years, made up the participants. Participants' own reports of clinical history determined their cohort assignment. Under the authors' procedure: Amplification of reference gene primers provided the estimated nucleated cell counts. The repertoire was sequenced with immunoSEQ multiplex PCR; TCRdb's copy has only in-frame clones and lacks some. The V and J calls and clone size are taken from that table; D and trimming were inferred from the DNA. The sample has 350,000 to 550,000 clones; around 89% are singletons. This clone was picked up a small number of times. The germline V gene encodes CDR1 MGHRA and CDR2 YSYEKL. This CDR3 has 16 amino acids. V was clipped by 1 base and J by 6 bases; unmatched bases: 10.

Source material: PBMCs or T cells enriched from blood (not recorded which). The source is a man aged 25 to 40 who had recovered from COVID-19. This chain uses TRBV4-1 with TRBJ1-1; 8 bases fit TRBD1. CDR3 in amino acids: CASSQGNRGRSSEAFF. The CDR3 DNA reads as TGCGCCAGCAGCCAAGGAAACAGGGGGAGGTCGTCTGAAGCTTTCTTT.